This TCR beta chain was documented in a study of shared clonotypes between healthy human individuals. This CDR3 has 14 amino acids. J was trimmed by 1 base and V by 6 bases; bases with no gene match: 3. Per germline, CDR1 LNHDA and CDR2 SQIVND (reference sequence). The table came from immunoSEQ multiplex PCR; TCRdb's copy has only in-frame clones and leaves some out. This sample has millions of clones, with around 90% found just once. Of note for this clone: This specimen includes other DNA sequences encoding the same CDR3.

The sequenced sample consisted of naive CD4+ T cells sorted from blood. The subset is: CD45RA+ positively selected. The rearrangement uses TRBV19 and TRBJ2-1, with 7 bases identical to TRBD2. This TCR was recovered from a man aged 18 to 29 in good health. This chain's CDR3 is CASRGGSSYNEQFF. Written as DNA, the CDR3 is TGTGCCAGTAGAGGCGGGAGTTCCTACAATGAGCAGTTCTTC.